Reported below is one TCR beta chain. The data originate from a study of cytotoxic CD8 clonotypes in ibrutinib-treated CLL. Trimming stripped 0 bases from V and 4 bases from J, with 16 bases between. This CDR3 contains 18 residues. Germline V lookup: CDR1 SGHAT, CDR2 FQNNGV. Assay: immunoSEQ multiplex PCR; the TCRdb copy retains only in-frame clones and omits some. The data hold some 140,000 clones, with around 84% observed a single time. This specimen consisted of PBMCs, obtained after 24 months of ibrutinib treatment. The origin of this receptor is a human donor with chronic lymphocytic leukemia. This chain connects TRBV11-2 to TRBJ1-6; no firm D call. The CDR3 DNA sequence: TGTGCCAGCAGCTTAGAGATTCGGGTGCGTGTTTATAATTCACCCCTCCACTTT. Encoded protein: CASSLEIRVRVYNSPLHF.